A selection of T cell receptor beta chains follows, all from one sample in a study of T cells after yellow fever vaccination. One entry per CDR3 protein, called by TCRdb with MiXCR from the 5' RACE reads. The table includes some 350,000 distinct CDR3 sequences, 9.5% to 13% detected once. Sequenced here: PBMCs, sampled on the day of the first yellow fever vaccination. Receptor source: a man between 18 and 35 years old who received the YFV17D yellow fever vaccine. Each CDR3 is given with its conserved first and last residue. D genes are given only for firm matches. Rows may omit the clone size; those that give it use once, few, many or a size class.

CASSKQGRGTEAFF TGTGCCAGCAGTAAACAGGGGCGAGGCACTGAAGCTTTCTTT TRBJ1-1 TRBD1 14 TRBV12-3/TRBV12-4 .
CASSLLLSPNYGYTF TGTGCCAGCAGTTTATTACTGTCACCTAACTATGGCTACACCTTC TRBJ1-2 . 15 TRBV27 .
CSAERSTDTQYF TGCAGTGCTGAAAGGTCCACAGATACGCAGTATTTT TRBJ2-3 . 12 TRBV20-1 many
CASTSGNTIYF TGCGCCAGCACGTCCGGAAACACCATATATTTT TRBJ1-3 . 11 TRBV5-1 .
CAISDLTGGNEQYF TGTGCCATCAGCGACCTGACAGGGGGCAACGAGCAGTACTTC TRBJ2-7 TRBD1 14 TRBV10-3 .
CASSPPGTVLVNEQFF TGTGCCAGCTCACCACCCGGGACAGTCCTAGTCAATGAGCAGTTCTTC TRBJ2-1 TRBD1 16 TRBV18 .
CASSQDARGGKVAQYF TGCGCCAGCAGCCAAGATGCTAGAGGGGGCAAAGTGGCCCAGTACTTC TRBJ2-5 TRBD1 16 TRBV4-3 .
CASSFPPGGGNTGELFF TGTGCCAGCAGTTTCCCCCCGGGGGGCGGGAACACCGGGGAGCTGTTTTTT TRBJ2-2 . 17 TRBV11-2 .
CASRRAGGRRETQYF TGCGCCAGCAGGAGAGCGGGGGGGAGGAGAGAGACCCAGTACTTC TRBJ2-5 TRBD2 15 TRBV10-2 .
CASSLNRPNTEAFF TGCGCCAGCAGCTTGAACAGGCCGAACACTGAAGCTTTCTTT TRBJ1-1 . 14 TRBV5-1 many
CASRAGAGNTEAFF TGTGCCAGCAGGGCCGGGGCCGGGAACACTGAAGCTTTCTTT TRBJ1-1 . 14 TRBV11-1 .
CASSPPSGRGSEQYF TGTGCCAGCTCACCACCCTCTGGGCGAGGTTCCGAGCAGTACTTC TRBJ2-7 . 15 TRBV18 .
CAISDSNQPQHF TGTGCCATCAGTGATAGCAATCAGCCCCAGCATTTT TRBJ1-5 . 12 TRBV10-3 few
CASSGQTSGVDADTQYF TGTGCCAGCAGCGGCCAGACTAGCGGAGTTGACGCAGATACGCAGTATTTT TRBJ2-3 TRBD2 17 TRBV7-2 many
CASSPGGSNTGELFF TGTGCCAGCAGCCCGGGGGGCTCGAACACCGGGGAGCTGTTTTTT TRBJ2-2 . 15 TRBV7-2 many
CASSLITGGLETQYF TGCGCCAGCAGCTTAATTACGGGGGGGCTAGAGACCCAGTACTTC TRBJ2-5 TRBD2 15 TRBV5-1 few
CASTVTGGPGANVLTF TGTGCCAGCACGGTGACAGGGGGGCCTGGGGCCAACGTCCTGACTTTC TRBJ2-6 TRBD1 16 TRBV7-9 .
CASSPPPGYEQYF TGTGCCAGCAGTCCCCCTCCGGGATACGAGCAGTACTTC TRBJ2-7 . 13 TRBV12-3/TRBV12-4 .
CACPGQGADGELFF TGTGCCTGCCCCGGCCAGGGGGCCGATGGGGAGCTGTTTTTT TRBJ2-2 . 14 TRBV21-1 few
CASSPDRGLGTEAFF TGCGCCAGCAGCCCGGACAGGGGGCTTGGCACTGAAGCTTTCTTT TRBJ1-1 TRBD1 15 TRBV4-1 few
CASSRGLAGVGELFF TGTGCCAGCAGTCGGGGACTAGCCGGCGTCGGGGAGCTGTTTTTT TRBJ2-2 TRBD2 15 TRBV6-2/TRBV6-3 .
CASSSPGARETQYF TGTGCCAGCAGCTCACCGGGGGCGCGCGAGACCCAGTACTTC TRBJ2-5 . 14 TRBV5-5 .
CASSPDSHQPQHF TGTGCCAGCAGCCCGGACAGTCATCAGCCCCAGCATTTT TRBJ1-5 . 13 TRBV7-9 few
CASSRRESEQFF TGTGCCAGCAGCCGCCGAGAGAGCGAGCAGTTCTTC TRBJ2-1 . 12 TRBV7-2 .
CASSTRRGEQFF TGTGCCAGCAGCACCCGGAGAGGGGAGCAGTTCTTC TRBJ2-1 . 12 TRBV7-2 .
CASSQEGTGYNEKLFF TGCGCCAGCAGCCAGGAAGGGACAGGGTATAATGAAAAACTGTTTTTT TRBJ1-4 TRBD1 16 TRBV4-3 few
CAITRGGSDTQYF TGTGCCATCACGAGAGGGGGATCAGATACGCAGTATTTT TRBJ2-3 . 13 TRBV10-3 .